The clone carrying this T cell receptor (beta chain) has only a few counts. The antigen is unknown. Germline CDR1 and CDR2: MNHEY and SVGAGI. V lost 8 bases and J lost 1, with 3 bases in between. This CDR3 contains 10 residues. Every patient had mismatch repair deficiency by PCR or immunohistochemistry. A few pembrolizumab responders had their TCRs sequenced. This sample was taken from a study of PD-1 blockade in mismatch repair-deficient tumors. Study-wide context: All were previously treated, progressing patients with around 12 mismatch repair-deficient cancer types.

Measured with immunoSEQ multiplex PCR; TCRdb has only the in-frame clones, and not every one. There are about 51,000 clones in the sample; 78% occur only once, and around 3.4% lies in the top ten. Points from the study as a whole: After pembrolizumab, tumor-resident clones rose rapidly, then generally contracted before radiologic responses.

V and J are TRBV6-5 and TRBJ2-7, with D uncertain. The receptor was isolated from an adult with mismatch repair-deficient cancer. Sequenced here: peripheral blood, sampled 4 weeks after starting pembrolizumab. The CDR3 loop reads CASGSYEQYF. The CDR3 bases are TGTGCCAGCGGATCCTACGAGCAGTACTTC.